This note documents a single T cell receptor beta chain sequence. No antigen is known for it. The data were taken from a study of T-cell memory formation after mild COVID-19. Study context: Largely, the TCR clusters proved donor specific. Points from the study as a whole: Cross-reactive memory seemingly joined, as some responding clones were found in pre-infection memory.

V shed 4 bases and J shed 1 base, with 13 bases lying between them. Germline CDR1 and CDR2: SNHLY and FYNNEI. The CDR3 spans 15 residues. TCRdb passed the 5' RACE reads through MiXCR, listing each CDR3 protein once. The sample lists some 440,000 distinct CDR3 sequences, around 25% seen once, with around 12% in the top ten. The sequenced material came from PBMCs or a T cell subset sorted from them (not recorded which). This sequence joins TRBV2 and TRBJ1-1; D ambiguous. This receptor was taken from an adult woman who had mild COVID-19 (a few samples of this study predate the infection). Cell type and time point are not known. CDR3 protein: CASSANALTNTEAFF. CDR3 nucleotide sequence: TGTGCCAGCAGTGCAAACGCCCTGACGAACACTGAAGCTTTCTTT.